This T cell receptor beta chain was recorded in a study of T cell responses to AZD1222 COVID-19 vaccine. Assay: immunoSEQ multiplex PCR; the TCRdb copy retains only in-frame clones and omits some. This repertoire shows roughly 150,000 clones, roughly 92% found once; its top ten account for roughly 3.7%. The starting material was peripheral blood, obtained on day 0 of AZD1222 vaccination. The source is an adult in good health.

The chain's CDR3 is CASSQSDRRGPKETQYF. In DNA form, the CDR3 reads TGTGCCAGCAGCCAATCGGACAGACGGGGCCCTAAAGAGACCCAGTACTTC. V usage is TRBV3-1 (or the pseudogene TRBV3-2) and J usage is TRBJ2-5, with a possible D match to TRBD1 (6 bases). Germline values: CDR1 LGHDT, CDR2 YNNKEL (reference sequence). V was cut by 2 bases and J by 3 bases, with 19 bases left in between. The CDR3 extends over 17 amino acids.